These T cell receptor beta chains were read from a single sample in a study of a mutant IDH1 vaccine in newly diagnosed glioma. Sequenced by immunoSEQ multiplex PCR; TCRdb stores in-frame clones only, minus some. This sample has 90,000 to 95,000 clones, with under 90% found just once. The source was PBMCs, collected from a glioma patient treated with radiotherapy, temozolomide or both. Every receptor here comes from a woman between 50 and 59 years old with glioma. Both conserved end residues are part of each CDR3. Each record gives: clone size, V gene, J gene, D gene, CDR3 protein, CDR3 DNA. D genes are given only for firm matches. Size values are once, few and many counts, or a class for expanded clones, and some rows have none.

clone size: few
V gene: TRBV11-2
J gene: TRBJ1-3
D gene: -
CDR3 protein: CASSLVLYSSGNTIYF
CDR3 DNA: TGTGCCAGCAGCTTAGTGCTCTACAGCTCTGGAAACACCATATATTTT

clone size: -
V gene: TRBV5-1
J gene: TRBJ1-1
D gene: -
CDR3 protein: CASSLETNTEAFF
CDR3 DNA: TGCGCCAGCAGCTTGGAAACGAACACTGAAGCTTTCTTT

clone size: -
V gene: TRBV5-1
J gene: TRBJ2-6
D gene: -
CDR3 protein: CASSLGRSGANVLTF
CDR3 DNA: TGCGCCAGCAGCTTGGGCAGATCGGGGGCCAACGTCCTGACTTTC

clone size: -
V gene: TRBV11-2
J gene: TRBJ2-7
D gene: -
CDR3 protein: CASSLDVANEQYF
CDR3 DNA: TGTGCCAGCAGCTTAGATGTGGCGAACGAGCAGTACTTC

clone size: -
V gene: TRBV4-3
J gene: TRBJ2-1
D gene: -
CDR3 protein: CASSSLAGLYNEQFF
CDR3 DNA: TGCGCCAGCAGCTCCCTTGCGGGGCTTTACAATGAGCAGTTCTTC

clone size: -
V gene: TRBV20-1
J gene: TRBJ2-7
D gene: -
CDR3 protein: CSARRDREQYF
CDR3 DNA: TGCAGTGCTAGACGGGACCGCGAGCAGTACTTC

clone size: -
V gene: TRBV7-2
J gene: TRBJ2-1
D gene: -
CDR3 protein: CASSLAQGSYNEQFF
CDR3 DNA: TGTGCCAGCAGCTTAGCCCAAGGGTCATACAATGAGCAGTTCTTC

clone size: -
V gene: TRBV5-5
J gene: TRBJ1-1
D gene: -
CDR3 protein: CASSFTLTEAFF
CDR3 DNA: TGTGCCAGCAGTTTCACCCTAACTGAAGCTTTCTTT

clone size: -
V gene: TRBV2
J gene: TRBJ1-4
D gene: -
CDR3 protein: CASSVGGDSEKLFF
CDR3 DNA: TGTGCCAGCAGCGTGGGGGGGGATAGTGAAAAACTGTTTTTT

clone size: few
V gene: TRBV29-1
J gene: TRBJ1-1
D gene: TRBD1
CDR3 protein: CSVATGTENTEAFF
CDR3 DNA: TGCAGCGTTGCGACCGGGACAGAGAACACTGAAGCTTTCTTT

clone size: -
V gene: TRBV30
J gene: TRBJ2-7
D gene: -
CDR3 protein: CAWSRAAYEQYF
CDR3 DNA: TGTGCCTGGAGCCGGGCCGCCTACGAGCAGTACTTC

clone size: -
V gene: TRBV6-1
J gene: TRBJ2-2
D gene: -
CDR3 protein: CAISFGELFF
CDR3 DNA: TGTGCCATCTCCTTCGGGGAGCTGTTTTTT

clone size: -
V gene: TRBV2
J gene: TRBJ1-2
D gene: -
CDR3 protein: CASANGAVGYTF
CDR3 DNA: TGTGCCAGCGCCAACGGGGCGGTTGGCTACACCTTC

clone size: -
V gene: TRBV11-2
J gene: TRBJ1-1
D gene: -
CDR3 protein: CASSLKSGVNTEAFF
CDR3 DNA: TGTGCCAGCAGCTTAAAAAGTGGAGTGAACACTGAAGCTTTCTTT

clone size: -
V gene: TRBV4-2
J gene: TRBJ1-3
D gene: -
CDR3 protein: CASSQVEGWSGNTIYF
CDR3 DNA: TGTGCCAGCAGCCAAGTGGAGGGATGGAGTGGAAACACCATATATTTT

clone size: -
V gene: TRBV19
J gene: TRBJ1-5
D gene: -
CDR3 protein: CASNRPGNSNQPQHF
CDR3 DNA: TGTGCCAGTAACCGGCCGGGGAATAGCAATCAGCCCCAGCATTTT

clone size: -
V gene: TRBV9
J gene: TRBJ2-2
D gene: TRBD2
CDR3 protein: CASSVASGGADTGELFF
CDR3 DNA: TGTGCCAGCAGCGTAGCTAGCGGGGGGGCGGACACCGGGGAGCTGTTTTTT

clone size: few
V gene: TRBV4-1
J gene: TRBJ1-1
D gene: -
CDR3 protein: CASSRNRVNTEAFF
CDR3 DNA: TGCGCCAGCAGCCGAAATCGTGTGAACACTGAAGCTTTCTTT

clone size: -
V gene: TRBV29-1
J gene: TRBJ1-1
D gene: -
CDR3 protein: CSVLGLTNTEAFF
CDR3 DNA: TGCAGCGTCCTGGGACTTACGAACACTGAAGCTTTCTTT

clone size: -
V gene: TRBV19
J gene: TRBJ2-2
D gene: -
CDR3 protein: CASSPWGGAGGELFF
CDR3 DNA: TGTGCCAGTAGCCCCTGGGGGGGGGCCGGCGGGGAGCTGTTTTTT

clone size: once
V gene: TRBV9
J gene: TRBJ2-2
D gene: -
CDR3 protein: CASSTGLGGELFF
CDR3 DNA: TGTGCCAGCAGCACGGGACTCGGCGGGGAGCTGTTTTTT

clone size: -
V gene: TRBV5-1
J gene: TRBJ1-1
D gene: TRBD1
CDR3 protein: CASSPGQGAQAEAFF
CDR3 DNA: TGCGCCAGCAGCCCGGGACAGGGGGCGCAGGCTGAAGCTTTCTTT

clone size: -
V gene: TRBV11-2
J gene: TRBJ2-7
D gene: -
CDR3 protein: CASRPTGAASYEQYF
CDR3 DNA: TGTGCCAGCAGGCCAACGGGGGCAGCAAGCTACGAGCAGTACTTC

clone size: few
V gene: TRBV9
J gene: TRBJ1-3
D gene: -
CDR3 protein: CASSPPGRSNTIYF
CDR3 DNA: TGTGCCAGCAGCCCGCCGGGACGATCAAACACCATATATTTT